Listed here are 28 T cell receptor beta chains from one sample, sequenced in a study of blood T cell repertoires in COVID-19. Profiling relied on immunoSEQ multiplex PCR, and the TCRdb table lists in-frame clones only, not all of them. Among roughly 250,000 clones listed, 88% were seen once. The sample comprised peripheral blood. The receptors originated from a man between 60 and 75 years old who had recovered from COVID-19.

The rearrangement links TRBV29-1 to TRBJ2-2, with 8 positions matching TRBD2. Trimming removed 8 bases from V and 7 bases from J; junction bases left unmatched: 3. Germline V gives CDR1 SQVTM, CDR2 ANQGSEA. The CDR3 length is 11 residues. The CDR3 loop reads CSTREGGELFF. In DNA, the CDR3 is TGCAGCACCCGGGAGGGCGGGGAGCTGTTTTTT.

The rearrangement joins TRBV6-4 to TRBJ2-2; D might be TRBD1 (6 bases). The CDR3 extends over 16 amino acids. V gave up 5 bases and J gave up 1 base, with 14 bases separating them. Germline V gene lookup returns CDR1 MRHNA and CDR2 SNTAGT. CDR3 sequence (DNA): TGTGCCAGCAGTCCTATGGGACACAAGAACACCGGGGAGCTGTTTTTT. This gives the protein CASSPMGHKNTGELFF.

V usage is TRBV3-1 (or the pseudogene TRBV3-2) and J usage is TRBJ1-1, with 7 bases lining up with TRBD1. The CDR3 is 13 residues long. J lost 5 bases, V lost 6 bases, and 6 bases had no gene match. Germline loops: CDR1 LGHDT, CDR2 YNNKEL (reference sequence). The CDR3 DNA is TGTGCCAGCAGTATGACAGGGATGACTGAAGCTTTCTTT. Its translation: CASSMTGMTEAFF.

V usage is TRBV25-1 and J usage is TRBJ1-2; D remains unclear. V was pared by 5 bases and J by 4 bases, with 11 bases between. CDR3 length: 13 amino acids. Germline loops: CDR1 MGHDK, CDR2 SYGVNS. CDR3 protein: CASSLQILYGYTF. DNA for the CDR3: TGTGCCAGCAGTCTACAGATTCTCTATGGCTACACCTTC.

Details on this clone: The sample contains more than one DNA sequence encoding this CDR3. The chain joins TRBV5-1 to TRBJ1-4, with D uncertain. The CDR3 consists of 15 residues. Trimming took 0 bases from V and 0 from J, leaving 6 bases between them. Per germline, CDR1 SGHRS and CDR2 YFSETQ. CDR3 nucleotides: TGCGCCAGCAGCTTGGCGGGTTCAACTAATGAAAAACTGTTTTTT. This codes for CASSLAGSTNEKLFF.

This clone has only one observation. V is TRBV19 and J is TRBJ1-5, with D possibly matching TRBD1 (6 bases). Germline-derived CDR1 and CDR2 are LNHDA and SQIVND (reference sequence). This CDR3 is built from 16 residues. With 5 bases removed from V and 4 bases from J, the gap between germline ends came to 18 bases. CDR3 in amino acids: CASSLGQPSWNQPQHF. The CDR3 DNA sequence: TGTGCCAGTAGTCTCGGACAGCCCTCTTGGAATCAGCCCCAGCATTTT.

This rearrangement joins TRBV19 to TRBJ2-1, with D maybe TRBD2 (6 bases). Trimming left V 6 bases short and J 4 bases short, with 10 bases between. The germline V gene encodes CDR1 LNHDA and CDR2 SQIVND (reference sequence). This CDR3 has 13 amino acids. The DNA for the CDR3 is TGTGCCAGTAGGCGGGGCCAGTACAATGAGCAGTTCTTC. Residues: CASRRGQYNEQFF.

The chain employs TRBV7-2 and TRBJ2-5; unclear D gene. CDR1 SGHTA and CDR2 FQGNSA come from the germline V gene. The CDR3 contains 13 residues. V was trimmed by 1 base and J by 4 bases, leaving 7 bases between them. CDR3 sequence (DNA): TGTGCCAGCAGCTTAGACAACAGAGAGACCCAGTACTTC. Protein: CASSLDNRETQYF.

The chain recombines TRBV20-1 with TRBJ2-7; 7 bases line up with TRBD2. J gave up 8 bases and V 7 bases, and 8 bases lay outside the gene matches. CDR3 length: 11 amino acids. Germline loops: CDR1 DFQATT, CDR2 SNEGSKA (reference sequence). The CDR3 DNA reads as TGCAGTGTCCTTGGGGGGGTAAAGCAGTACTTC. This translates into CSVLGGVKQYF.

This chain joins TRBV7-2 and TRBJ2-1; TRBD1 matches 10 bases. The germline V gene has CDR1 SGHTA and CDR2 FQGNSA. CDR3 size: 17 residues. Unmatched junction bases numbered 9, after V lost 0 bases and J lost 7 bases. Here the CDR3 DNA reads TGTGCCAGCAGCTTAGCTACAACGGGACAGGGGATAAATGAGCAGTTCTTC. The encoded protein is CASSLATTGQGINEQFF.

This clone came up a few times. The chain recombines TRBV3-1 (or the pseudogene TRBV3-2) with TRBJ2-2; 10 bases map to TRBD2. After removal of 0 bases from V and 5 bases from J, the junction contained 9 bases not matched to a gene. The length of the CDR3 is 18 residues. Germline V gives CDR1 LGHDT, CDR2 YNNKEL (reference sequence). The CDR3 nucleotides are TGTGCCAGCAGCCAAGAAGGTAGCGGGGGGATTTGGACCGGGGAGCTGTTTTTT. Its translation: CASSQEGSGGIWTGELFF.

The V and J genes are TRBV9 and TRBJ2-1, with TRBD1 identical over 9 bases. The CDR3 length is 17 residues. V was clipped by 0 bases and J by 3 bases; unmatched bases: 7. Germline V gives CDR1 SGDLS, CDR2 YYNGEE. CDR3 sequence reads: CASSVEARQGVYNEQFF. CDR3 nucleotide sequence: TGTGCCAGCAGCGTAGAGGCCAGACAGGGGGTCTACAATGAGCAGTTCTTC.

The rearrangement uses TRBV5-4 and TRBJ1-3; D unresolved. CDR1 is SGHNT, CDR2 YYREEE, per germline (reference sequence). With 2 bases removed from V and 1 base from J, the gap between germline ends came to 10 bases. The CDR3 is 15 residues long. This chain's CDR3 is CASSFGGVSGNTIYF. Here the CDR3 DNA reads TGTGCCAGCAGCTTCGGCGGGGTATCTGGAAACACCATATATTTT.

This clone was seen just once. The V gene is TRBV29-1, the J gene TRBJ1-3, with no clear D. Trimming shortened V by 7 bases and J by 4 bases, and 17 bases separated the two germline ends. CDR3 length equals 14 residues. Germline V gene sequence: CDR1 SQVTM, CDR2 ANQGSEA. DNA of the CDR3: TGCAGCGCGTATTCAGCGACGGCCGGAAACACCATATATTTT. Amino acid sequence: CSAYSATAGNTIYF.

The sample holds a few counts of this clone. The chain is built from TRBV5-1 and TRBJ2-7; 9 nucleotides match TRBD1. The germline V gene encodes CDR1 SGHRS and CDR2 YFSETQ. The CDR3 contains 14 residues. V was pared by 4 bases and J by 2 bases, with 4 bases of the junction left unmatched. CDR3 in amino acids: CASSPRTGAYEQYF. The CDR3 DNA reads TGCGCCAGCAGCCCCCGGACAGGGGCCTACGAGCAGTACTTC.

This chain joins TRBV4-2 and TRBJ1-2, with D perhaps TRBD1 (6 bases). V lost 0 bases, J lost 2 bases, and 10 bases lay in between. The germline V gene has CDR1 LGHNA and CDR2 YNFKEQ. This CDR3 region has 15 residues. The DNA of the CDR3 is TGTGCCAGCAGCCAAGAACAGGACAGCAACTATGGCTACACCTTC. This sequence encodes CASSQEQDSNYGYTF.

This rearrangement joins TRBV5-6 to TRBJ1-6; TRBD1 might be the D (5 bases). The germline CDR1 and CDR2 sequences are SGHDT and YYEEEE. V was clipped by 4 bases and J by 5 bases, with 10 bases between them. The CDR3 consists of 14 residues. CDR3 in DNA: TGTGCCAGCAGCCTCCGGGGGAATAATTCACCCCTCCACTTT. It is translated as CASSLRGNNSPLHF.

The chain combines TRBV11-2 with TRBJ1-5; 7 bases agree with TRBD1. Trimming cost V 4 bases and J 6 bases; bases outside gene matches: 12. The length of the CDR3 is 16 residues. The germline V gene has CDR1 SGHAT and CDR2 FQNNGV. CDR3 in amino acids: CASSSGGRRVGQPQHF. For the CDR3, the DNA is TGTGCCAGCAGCTCAGGGGGACGGCGGGTAGGTCAGCCCCAGCATTTT. Complete variable domain (other parts from reference TRBV11-2 and TRBJ1-5): EAGVAQSPRYKIIEKRQSVAFWCNPISGHATLYWYQQILGQGPKLLIQFQNNGVVDDSQLPKDRFSAERLKGVDSTLKIQPAKLEDSAVYLCASSSGGRRVGQPQHFGDGTRLSIL.

The rearrangement links TRBV14 to TRBJ1-2; a possible D gene is TRBD1 (5 bases). CDR3 length: 15 amino acids. V lost 0 bases and J 0 bases, leaving 8 bases between the germline ends. The germline gives CDR1 SGHDN, CDR2 FVKESK. The CDR3 loop reads CASSQDVRANYGYTF. In DNA, the CDR3 is TGTGCCAGCAGCCAAGATGTCAGGGCTAACTATGGCTACACCTTC.

The chain carries TRBV3-1 (or the pseudogene TRBV3-2) and TRBJ1-2, with D possibly being TRBD1 (5 bases). The germline V gene encodes CDR1 LGHDT and CDR2 YNNKEL (reference sequence). V lost 4 bases, J lost 6 bases, and 15 bases lay in between. The CDR3 covers 14 residues. CDR3 sequence (DNA): TGTGCCAGCAGCCGCAACGGGGGTACCCATGGCTACACCTTC. It specifies CASSRNGGTHGYTF.

The gene calls are TRBV7-3 and TRBJ1-2; 9 bases are a match to TRBD1. Germline loops: CDR1 SGHTA, CDR2 FQGTGA. V shed 5 bases, J shed 8 bases, and the junction held 6 bases outside the gene matches. CDR3 length equals 13 residues. CDR3 bases: TGTGCCAGCAGCCCCGACAGGGGGGACGGCTACACCTTC. Translating gives CASSPDRGDGYTF.

This clone was counted only a few times. The V and J genes are TRBV27 and TRBJ1-5, with 9 bases aligning to TRBD1. CDR1 and CDR2 from the germline V gene are MNHEY and SMNVEV (reference sequence). The CDR3 runs 19 residues. J gave up 1 base and V 4 bases, and 14 bases lay outside the gene matches. CDR3 sequence (DNA): TGTGCCAGCAGTTATATCTATGATCCGACAGGGGGGAGCAATCAGCCCCAGCATTTT. Amino acid sequence: CASSYIYDPTGGSNQPQHF.

This chain joins TRBV19 and TRBJ2-7; D is perhaps TRBD1 (6 bases). CDR3 length: 11 amino acids. Germline values: CDR1 LNHDA, CDR2 SQIVND (reference sequence). V lost 6 bases and J lost 6, with 9 bases in between. The CDR3 region is CASRQGSEQYF. The CDR3 DNA sequence: TGTGCCAGTAGACAGGGATCCGAGCAGTACTTC.

The V call is TRBV12-3 or TRBV12-4, the J call TRBJ2-7; D not certain. V dropped 5 bases and J dropped 6 bases, with 8 bases sitting between them. The CDR3 totals 11 residues. The CDR3 here is CASSRASEQYF. The CDR3 nucleotides are TGTGCCAGCAGTCGCGCCTCCGAGCAGTACTTC.

This clone was recorded once. CDR3 region: CASSLATGTNYGYTF. The CDR3 DNA reads TGTGCCAGCAGCTTAGCGACAGGAACTAACTATGGCTACACCTTC. The chain is built from TRBV11-2 and TRBJ1-2; weak D call: TRBD1 (6 bases). The germline gives CDR1 SGHAT, CDR2 FQNNGV. CDR3 length: 15 amino acids. Trimming shortened V by 1 base and J by 0 bases, and 9 bases separated the two germline ends.

This chain uses TRBV9 with TRBJ1-3; D possibly corresponds to TRBD1 (5 bases). V lost 0 bases and J 0 bases, leaving 13 bases between the germline ends. The V gene's germline CDR1 is SGDLS and CDR2 YYNGEE. This CDR3 comprises 17 residues. CDR3 sequence: CASSVAGGTYSGNTIYF. Here the CDR3 DNA reads TGTGCCAGCAGCGTAGCTGGGGGGACCTACTCTGGAAACACCATATATTTT.

The chain employs TRBV4-2 and TRBJ2-5, with D hard to call. This CDR3 has 14 residues. V lost 0 bases and J lost 1, with 6 bases in between. Per the germline V gene, CDR1 is LGHNA and CDR2 is YNFKEQ. CDR3 loop: CASSQEGTQETQYF. Here the CDR3 DNA reads TGTGCCAGCAGCCAAGAGGGCACCCAAGAGACCCAGTACTTC.

This sequence joins TRBV3-1 (or the pseudogene TRBV3-2) and TRBJ2-7; 9 bases match TRBD1. CDR3 length: 13 residues. Germline loops: CDR1 LGHDT, CDR2 YNNKEL (reference sequence). V trimming: 6 bases; J trimming: 6 bases; junction bases outside the gene matches: 6. Here the CDR3 reads CASRDRGKGEQYF. In nucleotides, the CDR3 is TGTGCCAGCAGGGACAGGGGTAAGGGCGAGCAGTACTTC.